What follows is one T cell receptor beta chain and its context. The target of this receptor is not known. One junction end disagrees with the germline gene, perhaps due to a read error. The library came from the immunoSEQ multiplex PCR assay. For the multiplex PCR, a mixture combining 60 forward primers for TCR Vbeta segments and 13 reverse primers for TCR Jbeta segments was used. Amplification of the CDR3 region of rearranged TCR beta genes was performed with a multiplex PCR assay on genomic DNA. On the Illumina HiSeq System, the amplified TCR beta libraries were sequenced as 87-base-pair reads. As for the original processing: A later analysis tallied 80 million to 95 million unique TCR beta chains across the approximately 670 repertoires, and approximately 12 million of those chains were shared by two or more donors. A nearest-neighbor algorithm error-corrected the raw reads and collapsed the reads into unique sequences, merging closely related sequences to remove PCR and sequencing errors. Alignment of CDR3 sequences to IMGT reference sequences was used to assign V, D and J gene segments. Each retained sequence needed at least a six-nucleotide match to both a V gene segment and a J gene segment. A rearrangement was called productive if the CDR3 had no stop codons and remained in frame with V and J, and every other rearrangement was called non-productive. Following IMGT convention, CDR3 was defined as the stretch from the second conserved V-encoded cysteine to the conserved J-encoded phenylalanine. The earlier analysis of about 500 of the donors excluded sequences that lacked an unambiguous match to a single V gene segment. In an earlier analysis of approximately 610 of the donors, V segments were called functional above 56.7% productive rearrangements and were called segregating when the between-donor standard deviation exceeded 5%. A statistical classification framework was developed to diagnose cytomegalovirus status using the catalog of TCR beta chain sequences. V and J gene assignment, in a later analysis, came from comparing TCR nucleotide sequences with IMGT/GENE-DB human TR gene sequences. The TCRdist pipeline was used in a later analysis to assign CDR3 sequences and most-parsimonious VDJ recombination scenarios. In a later analysis, each TCR beta chain was defined by its CDR3 amino acid sequence together with its V-gene family, and reads without a unique V-gene family were excluded. As a way to deal with suspected cross-contamination and a sequencing artifact, a later analysis dropped approximately 590 nucleotide sequences that were highly shared and had low generation probability. In a later analysis, a clonal expansion index was calculated for each public chain from normalized within-repertoire ranks of inferred template counts. A later analysis computed generation probabilities with a VDJ recombination model fitted to out-of-frame rearrangements, and checked the results against IGoR. In a later analysis, hypergeometric tests were used to score TCR-TCR, TCR-HLA and TCR-CMV co-occurrence, with a repertoire-size bias correction applied to TCR pairs. To estimate false discovery rates, a later analysis permuted the HLA or CMV assignments 20 times. A later analysis grouped co-occurring TCRs with DBSCAN, adding TCRdist sequence similarity when clustering within HLA-allele-positive subsets. For co-occurrence clustering, repertoires with fewer than 30,000 or more than 120,000 public chains were excluded, along with about five repertoires with anomalous nucleotide sharing. Here the immuneACCESS table is served through TCRdb, limited to in-frame sequences with V and J called. Missing clones are a known gap in these copies; in checked studies unresolved V genes cover under half, and the rest lacks a known reason. V, J and clone size were drawn from that table, and D and trimming were deduced from the DNA. The sample has about 240,000 clones on record, around 80% of them singletons. Of the sample, about 0.47% falls within the top ten clones.

Reading the germline V gene gives CDR1 SNHLY and CDR2 FYNNEI. The CDR3 spans 16 residues, from the cysteine through the phenylalanine. Kept here is only the CDR3 DNA, which spans 48 bases and is read in frame from base 1. This specimen belongs to a study of cytomegalovirus exposure and HLA in healthy donors (dated by TCRdb to about 2017). Describing the broader study: According to an earlier analysis of several hundred of the donors, 150 million to 200 million T cells yielded over 100 million unique TCR beta sequences and about 300 Gb of sequence data. Both class I and class II loci were covered by HLA typing, at four-digit resolution. Around 320 gigabases of sequencing data and some 85 million unique TCR sequences were included in an early release covering around 600 HLA-typed donors. In addition to the first cohort of 666 subjects, a separate validation cohort of under 150 different subjects was used. A later genetic analysis used genome-wide SNP genotypes for about 60% of the roughly 670 donors, treating that subset as a discovery cohort. Of the approximately 400 genotyped donors, about 80% fell in the genetic ancestry cluster associated with self-reported Caucasian donors. All discovery cohort repertoires had been generated using a single sequencing platform. A later analysis re-examined previously published TCR beta repertoires from roughly 720 donors and added high-resolution HLA genotyping to investigate patterns of TCR occurrence. Typing coverage varied by locus: 629-630 donors for A, B, C, DRB1 and DQB1; more than 500 for DQA1; some 610 for DPA1; approximately 470 for DPB1. Donor age, sex, ethnicity and CMV serostatus were compiled alongside the repertoire data. On average, around 240,000 unique TCR beta nucleotide sequences were sequenced per donor among about 400 genotyped donors of the cohort, with roughly 19% of those sequences being non-productive. To decide whether each TCR beta V gene segment behaved as functional or pseudogenic, an earlier analysis of fewer than 750 of the donors relied on high-throughput TCR beta sequencing. Roughly 5 DR-DQ haplotypes were handled as single units for association and clustering, since linkage in the cohort was strong. The aim of the study was to test whether cataloging public T cell receptors could identify signatures of past pathogen exposure. The T cell repertoires of some 700 subjects were profiled by immunosequencing and related to cytomegalovirus serostatus. In the later analysis, no new phenotypic data were used to find candidate immune exposures; instead, reliance was placed on TCR beta sequences and their occurrence across donors. To predict cytomegalovirus infection status, the study brought together high-throughput TCR immunosequencing, statistical association of individual TCRs with disease status, and machine learning.

The paper's findings and limits, for the study overall: In a later genetic analysis, fewer N-insertions in productive TCRs were reported among donors in an Asian-associated ancestry cluster than the approximately 710-donor mean. Because HLA typing was unavailable for some donors at each locus, only the typed subset was used in association tests. The study listed over 150 TCR beta chains as associated with cytomegalovirus. For the cohort, immune exposure information was limited to CMV serostatus. A cluster of highly shared sequence variants was judged likely to be a technical artifact of the sequencing pipeline. In a later analysis, most CMV-associated TCR beta chains were found to appear HLA-restricted, with HLA associations seemingly driven largely by CMV exposure. Assigning TCR associations to individual alleles was difficult when HLA alleles, especially DR and DQ, strongly co-occurred. An earlier analysis of approximately 590 of the donors showed that most TCR beta V segments appeared in productive rearrangements either about 87% or about 30% of the time, which broadly matched IMGT annotations. A later genetic analysis associated a missense DCLRE1C variant with V-gene and J-gene trimming of TCR beta chains, and an independent cohort replicated the association. The authors suggested that the approach could potentially be generalized to other disease states and immunological phenotypes. A further reported finding was that TCR beta sequences accurately predicted the HLA-A and HLA-B alleles for most subjects in the first cohort. In a later analysis, HLA-associated TCR beta chains were found to be more clonally expanded and to have lower generation probabilities than equally common non-associated chains. Sequencing depth was assumed to be roughly uniform across donors in the presence/absence analyses, though that assumption may not hold. A later analysis reported that several top co-occurrence clusters appeared linked to parvovirus B19, influenza, CMV and Epstein-Barr virus. The 87-base-pair reads could not distinguish some IMGT-functional V segments, including TRBV6-2 and TRBV6-3, so those segments were excluded. At a false discovery rate of 0.05, a later analysis linked approximately 18,000 TCR beta sequences to specific HLA alleles. Because counts were too low, seventeen rarely observed V segments, including chromosome 9 orphons, were excluded from the earlier analysis of 587 of the donors. Linkage disequilibrium might explain the correlated functional status among segregating V segments, but an unknown experimental factor could not be excluded. This cohort had only TCR beta chains sequenced, and the lack of alpha or paired-chain data limited which features could be detected. Cytomegalovirus status was reported to be diagnosed by the classifier with high specificity and sensitivity in both the original and validation cohorts. Most TCR sequences were seen in very few donors, while some public TCRs were found in many individuals. A few of the identified cytomegalovirus-associated TCR beta chains were confirmed in vitro to be specific for cytomegalovirus antigens. A later analysis found that TCR association rates varied across HLA loci, with DRB1 alleles showing the most associated TCRs and HLA-C alleles the fewest.

The cohort consisted of 600 to 750 healthy bone marrow donors. At the time of sampling, all cohort members were nominally healthy, though unrecorded immune exposures were likely present. The donor was CMV seronegative and was included in the group of several hundred seronegative cohort members. A peripheral blood sample was collected from each donor, and TCR beta sequencing was performed on peripheral blood mononuclear cells. The Qiagen DNeasy Blood Extraction Kit was used to extract genomic DNA from the blood cell samples. Source material: PBMCs. This clonotype originated in a boy between 10 and 17 years old in good health and CMV-seronegative. The rearranged segments are TRBV2 and TRBJ2-5; 15 bases in the junction line up with TRBD2. The J call may be faulty, since TRBJ2-7 better matches the DNA end. The DNA sequence follows: TGTGCCAGCGGGACTAGCGGGAGGCGCCGGTCCTCCGAGCAGTACTTC. The translation is CASGTSGRRRSSEQYF.